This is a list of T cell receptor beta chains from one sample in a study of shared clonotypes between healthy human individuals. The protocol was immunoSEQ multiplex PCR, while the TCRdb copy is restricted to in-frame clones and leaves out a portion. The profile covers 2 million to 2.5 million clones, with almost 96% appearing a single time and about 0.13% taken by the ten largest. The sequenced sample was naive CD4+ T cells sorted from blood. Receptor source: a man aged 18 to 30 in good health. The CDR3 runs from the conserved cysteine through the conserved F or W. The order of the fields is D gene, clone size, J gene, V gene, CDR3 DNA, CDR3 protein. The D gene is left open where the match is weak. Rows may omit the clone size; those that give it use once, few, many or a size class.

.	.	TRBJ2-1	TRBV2	TGTGCCAGCTCCCGACTCAGGGCAGATATCAATGAGCAGTTCTTC	CASSRLRADINEQFF
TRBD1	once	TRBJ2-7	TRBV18	TGTGCCAGCTCACCCGGACAGGCGTCCTCCTACGAGCAGTACTTC	CASSPGQASSYEQYF
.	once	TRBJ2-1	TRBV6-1	TGTGCCAGCAGTGAATTTGGGGACTCCTACAATGAGCAGTTCTTC	CASSEFGDSYNEQFF
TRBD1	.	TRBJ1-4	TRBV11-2	TGTGCCAGCAGCTTGGACAGGAACAGCGAAAAACTGTTTTTT	CASSLDRNSEKLFF
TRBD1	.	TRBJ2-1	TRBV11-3	TGTGCCAGCAGCTTAGGGGGACAGAAAACTTACAATGAGCAGTTCTTC	CASSLGGQKTYNEQFF
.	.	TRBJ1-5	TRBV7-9	TGTGCCAGCAGCTTTTCAGGAAGCCAGCCCCAGCATTTT	CASSFSGSQPQHF
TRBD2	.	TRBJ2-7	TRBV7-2	TGTGCCAGCAGCTTAGGAGGAGGGACTAGCGGATTCTACGAGCAGTACTTC	CASSLGGGTSGFYEQYF
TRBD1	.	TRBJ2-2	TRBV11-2	TGTGCCAGCAGCTTGGGACCCGGGACAGGGAACACCGGGGAGCTGTTTTTT	CASSLGPGTGNTGELFF
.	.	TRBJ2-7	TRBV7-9	TGTGCCAGCAGCTTAGCCGAGGGGCCACGGGACGAGCAGTACTTC	CASSLAEGPRDEQYF
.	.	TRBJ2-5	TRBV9	TGTGCCAGCAGCGCGAATACAGGGTATGAGGAGACCCAGTACTTC	CASSANTGYEETQYF
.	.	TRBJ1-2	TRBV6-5	TGTGCCAGCACCCCTAAGATAAGGTTGGGCGGCTACACCTTC	CASTPKIRLGGYTF
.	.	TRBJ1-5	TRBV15	TGTGCCACCAGCATGTCAGGGCGGCAAGGCAATCAGCCCCAGCATTTT	CATSMSGRQGNQPQHF
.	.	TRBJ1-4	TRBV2	TGTGCCAGCAAAAGAACAACAACTAATGAAAAACTGTTTTTT	CASKRTTTNEKLFF
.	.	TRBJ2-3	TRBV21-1	TGTGCCAGCAGAAACACTAGCGGGAGCCTAGATACGCAGTATTTT	CASRNTSGSLDTQYF
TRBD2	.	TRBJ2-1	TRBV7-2	TGTGCCAGCAGCTCCGACGGGACTAGTTTCCATGAGCAGTTCTTC	CASSSDGTSFHEQFF
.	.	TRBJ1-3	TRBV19	TGTGCCAGCGCTCAAGGGGACTCTGGAAACACCATATATTTT	CASAQGDSGNTIYF
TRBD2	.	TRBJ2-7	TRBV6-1	TGTGCCAGCATTGGCACGGCGGGAGGGCAGTACTTC	CASIGTAGGQYF
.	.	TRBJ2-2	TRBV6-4	TGTGCCAGCAGTGACCGACCGTCGAACACCGGGGAGCTGTTTTTT	CASSDRPSNTGELFF
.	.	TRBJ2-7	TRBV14	TGTGCCAGCAGCCAAGCGAGGACTGGTCCCTACGAGCAGTACTTC	CASSQARTGPYEQYF
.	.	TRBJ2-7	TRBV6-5	TGTGCCAGTCAGGGTATGGCCTACGAGCAGTACTTC	CASQGMAYEQYF
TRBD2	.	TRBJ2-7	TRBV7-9	TGTGCCAGCAGCGCCAGCGCCGGGACTAGCGCCCACGAGCAGTACTTC	CASSASAGTSAHEQYF
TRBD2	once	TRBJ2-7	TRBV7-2	TGTGCCAGCAGCTCCCAGGGGACTAGCGGGAGGTACGAGCAGTACTTC	CASSSQGTSGRYEQYF
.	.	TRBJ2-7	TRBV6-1	TGTGCCAGCAGTGAGGGGACACCTTACGAGCAGTACTTC	CASSEGTPYEQYF
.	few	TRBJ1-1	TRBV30	TGTGCCTGGAAAGAGAGGGAGAACACTGAAGCTTTCTTT	CAWKERENTEAFF
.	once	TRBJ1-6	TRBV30	TGTGCCTGGAGTGTATTTTTCGAACAGGGTCTTCCCTGGAATTCACCCCTCCACTTT	CAWSVFFEQGLPWNSPLHF
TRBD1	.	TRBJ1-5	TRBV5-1	TGCGCCAGCAGCGTAGGGACAGGGAATCAGCCCCAGCATTTT	CASSVGTGNQPQHF
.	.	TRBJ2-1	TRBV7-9	TGTGCCAGCAGCTATGAGGGAGGCGAGCAGTTCTTC	CASSYEGGEQFF
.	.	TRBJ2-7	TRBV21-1	TGTGCCAGCAGAGATTGCCCGTTGGCTATCGAGCAGTACTTC	CASRDCPLAIEQYF
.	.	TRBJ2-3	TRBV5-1	TGCGCCAGCAGCTTGGGTCCGGTAGGAGATACGCAGTATTTT	CASSLGPVGDTQYF
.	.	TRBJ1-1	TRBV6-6	TGTGCCAGCAGTTACTCGGAACAGAACACTGAAGCTTTCTTT	CASSYSEQNTEAFF
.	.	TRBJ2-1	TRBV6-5	TGTGCCAGCAGTTACGCTTACAGCTCCTACAATGAGCAGTTCTTC	CASSYAYSSYNEQFF
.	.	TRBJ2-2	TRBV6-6	TGTGCCAGCGGACTCACCGGGGAGCTGTTTTTT	CASGLTGELFF
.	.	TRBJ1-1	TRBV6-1	TGTGCCAGCAGACGGGACACCATGAACACTGAAGCTTTCTTT	CASRRDTMNTEAFF
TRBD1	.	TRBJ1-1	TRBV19	TGTGCCAGTAGTATCGGCAGGGGGCAAACTGAAGCTTTCTTT	CASSIGRGQTEAFF
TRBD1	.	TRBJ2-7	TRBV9	TGTGCCAGCAGCGTAGCAGGGGGTAACGAGCAGTACTTC	CASSVAGGNEQYF
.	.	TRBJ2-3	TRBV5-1	TGCGCCAGCAGCTCGGACGGTAGCACAGATACGCAGTATTTT	CASSSDGSTDTQYF
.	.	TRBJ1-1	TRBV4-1	TGCGCCAGCAGCTCACCTAGGGCAGGGCCGAACACTGAAGCTTTCTTT	CASSSPRAGPNTEAFF
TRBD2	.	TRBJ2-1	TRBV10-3	TGTGCCATCAGTGAGCCAGGGACTAGCGGGAGTCCCTTCTTC	CAISEPGTSGSPFF
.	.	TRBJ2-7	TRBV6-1	TGTGCCAGCAGGGGAGGGACATTGAGCTCCTACGAGCAGTACTTC	CASRGGTLSSYEQYF
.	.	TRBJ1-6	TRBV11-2	TGTGCCAGCAGCTTAAACGGACGGGCCAATTCACCCCTCCACTTT	CASSLNGRANSPLHF
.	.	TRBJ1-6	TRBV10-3	TGTGCCATCAGTGAATTGGAGGTTAGGGCCCTCCACTTT	CAISELEVRALHF
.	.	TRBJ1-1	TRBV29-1	TGCAGCGTTTTACTCCCAGGGCGGAACACTGAAGCTTTCTTT	CSVLLPGRNTEAFF
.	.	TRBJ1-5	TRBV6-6	TGTGCCAGCACCGACCAGGCGACATATAGCAATCAGCCCCAGCATTTT	CASTDQATYSNQPQHF
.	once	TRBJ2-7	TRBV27	TGTGCCAGCAAAGACGATTGGATCTCCTACGAGCAGTACTTC	CASKDDWISYEQYF
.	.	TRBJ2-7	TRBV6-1	TGTGCCAGCACTCCCAGAGGGCCGAACTACGAGCAGTACTTC	CASTPRGPNYEQYF
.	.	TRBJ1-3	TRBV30	TGTGCCTGGACTTTGACAGGTGGTGGAAACACCATATATTTT	CAWTLTGGGNTIYF
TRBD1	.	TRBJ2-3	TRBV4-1	TGCGCCAGCAGCCAAAACAGGGGAAGCACAGATACGCAGTATTTT	CASSQNRGSTDTQYF
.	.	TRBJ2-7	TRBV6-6	TGTGCCAGCAGTTACGATAACAGCAACTACGAGCAGTACTTC	CASSYDNSNYEQYF
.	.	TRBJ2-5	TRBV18	TGTGCCAGCTCACCACCGGGCTCCCGGGAGACCCAGTACTTC	CASSPPGSRETQYF
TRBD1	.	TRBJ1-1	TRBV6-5	TGTGCCAGCAGTTATGCCCCAGGGGGCTCCCTTAAAGCTTTCTTT	CASSYAPGGSLKAFF
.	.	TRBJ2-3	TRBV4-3	TGCGCCAGCAGCCAAGAGATTCGCAGCACAGATACGCAGTATTTT	CASSQEIRSTDTQYF
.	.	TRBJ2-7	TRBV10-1	TGCGCCAGCAGTGCCCGCCAGGGTGGAGAGCAGTACTTC	CASSARQGGEQYF
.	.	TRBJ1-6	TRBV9	TGTGCCAGCAGCGCGCGGGGGAACGGCAATTCACCCCTCCACTTT	CASSARGNGNSPLHF
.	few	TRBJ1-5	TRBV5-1	TGCGCCAGCAGCGTGGGACCGAATCAGCCCCAGCATTTT	CASSVGPNQPQHF